This T cell receptor beta chain was captured by sequencing in a study of blood T cell repertoires in COVID-19 (dated by TCRdb to 2018 to 2020). Concerning the study at large: Samples from collaborators originated in the United States, Italy and Spain and spanned both the acute and convalescent phases of COVID-19. The repertoires were released in a freely available public database meant as a resource for research on the immune response to SARS-CoV-2. The samples were drawn from the first 160 participants of the ongoing ImmuneRACE study and from 1,200 or so subjects provided by 6 global collaborators. Deeply sampled blood TCRbeta repertoires from subjects exposed to, actively infected with, or recovered from COVID-19 were included in the dataset. The material from the prospective study consisted of cDNA or gDNA derived from T cells, B-cell-depleted T cells, or PBMCs. HLA class I and class II types, where available, came from metadata supplied by the sample provider rather than from assay-based typing. The sample metadata nearly always contained a de-identified subject ID, COVID-19 status, age in years and sex.

Each collaborating institution followed its own protocols to collect whole blood in K2EDTA tubes. Collaborator samples were shipped for TCRbeta analysis as frozen whole blood, isolated PBMCs, or DNA extracted from either sample type. Results the study describes overall, beyond this receptor: The quantity of clinical and demographic metadata differed by source and by participant and was supplied without curation.

TCRbeta CDR3 regions were amplified from genomic DNA using the immunoSEQ Assay, a bias-controlled multiplex PCR. As for the authors' bioinformatics: The number of nucleated cells in each sample was estimated by amplification of reference gene primers within the assay. Sequence reads were collapsed and filtered to measure the absolute abundance of every unique TCRbeta CDR3 rearrangement. For each sample, productive Simpson clonality was calculated by taking the square root of Simpson's diversity index across productive rearrangements. Entries here come from immuneACCESS through TCRdb and include only in-frame sequences with V and J called. Some clones fail to appear in such tables; in the studies checked, an unresolved V gene covers under half of the shortfall, and the cause of the remainder is unknown. V, J and clone size reflect that table, while D and trimming were determined from the DNA. The sample table holds about 90,000 clones, of which approximately 80% were seen once. 10% of the sample goes to the ten largest clones.

This clone was counted between two and nine times. Its antigen remains unidentified. Per-base qualities were not stored, and no clone one base away is much larger. The CDR3 has 18 amino acids, counting the end cysteine and phenylalanine. Only the CDR3 DNA stays, 54 bases, in frame from base 1. From the germline V gene, CDR1 is SGHRS and CDR2 is YFSETQ. Unmatched junction bases come to 11, with V trimmed by 0 bases and J by 0 bases. The material sequenced was peripheral blood. The V gene is TRBV5-1 and the J gene is TRBJ2-7; 8 junctional bases match TRBD2. The receptor was isolated from a woman in her seventies with acute or convalescent COVID-19. The CDR3 here reads CASSLESSGARSSYEQYF. The DNA sequence reads TGCGCCAGCAGCTTGGAAAGTAGCGGGGCCCGCAGCTCCTACGAGCAGTACTTC.